This T cell receptor (beta chain) was found in a study of T cells in Graves' hyperthyroidism and ophthalmopathy. The overall study: Peripheral blood was obtained at initial diagnosis, preceding any treatment. Study results and caveats: A model using 13 V-J features told ophthalmopathy apart from stable hyperthyroidism. Researchers found most expanded thyroid clonotypes above 0.001 in blood as well.

Those patients with uncontrolled infection, other autoimmune disease, pregnancy or lactation were excluded. RNA transcripts served as the template for amplifying TCR beta CDR3 regions. Using the HTBI primer set, a first-round RT-PCR was run on the TCR CDR3. MiXCR, applied by TCRdb to the multiplex PCR reads, yields one record per CDR3 protein. This repertoire shows about 250,000 distinct CDR3 sequences, approximately 23% found once; its top ten account for approximately 35%. This clonotype was counted ten times or more. Antigen unknown. CDR3 length: 16 amino acids. V shed 5 bases and J shed 4 bases, with 21 bases lying between them. Germline-derived CDR1 and CDR2 are MDHEN and SYDVKM.

The chain is built from TRBV28 and TRBJ2-7, with D perhaps assigned TRBD1 or TRBD2 (5 bases each). The source is a woman in her thirties or forties with Graves' ophthalmopathy. The sample taken for sequencing was blood. The CDR3 sequence: CASSPRGRSGTYEQYF. The DNA for the CDR3 is TGTGCCAGCAGTCCCCGGGGCAGGTCGGGAACATACGAGCAGTACTTC.